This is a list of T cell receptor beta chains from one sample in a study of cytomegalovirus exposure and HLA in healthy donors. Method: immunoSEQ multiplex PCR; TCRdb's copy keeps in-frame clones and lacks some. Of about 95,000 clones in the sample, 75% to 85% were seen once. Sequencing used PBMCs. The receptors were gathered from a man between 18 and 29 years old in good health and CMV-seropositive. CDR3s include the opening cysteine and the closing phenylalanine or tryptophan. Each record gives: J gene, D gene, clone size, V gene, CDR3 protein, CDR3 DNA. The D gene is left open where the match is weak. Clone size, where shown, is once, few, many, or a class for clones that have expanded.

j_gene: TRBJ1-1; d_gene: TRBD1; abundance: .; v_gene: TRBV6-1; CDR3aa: CASLRQGRTEAFF; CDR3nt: TGTGCCAGCCTCCGACAGGGACGCACTGAAGCCTTCTTT
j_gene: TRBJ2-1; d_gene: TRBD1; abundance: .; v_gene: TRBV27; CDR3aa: CASSAGTAEQFF; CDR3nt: TGTGCCAGCAGTGCAGGGACAGCTGAGCAGTTCTTC
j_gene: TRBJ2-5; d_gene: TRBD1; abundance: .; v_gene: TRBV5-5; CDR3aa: CASSFPGQGAVTQYF; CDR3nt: TGTGCCAGCAGCTTTCCGGGACAGGGGGCTGTGACCCAGTACTTC
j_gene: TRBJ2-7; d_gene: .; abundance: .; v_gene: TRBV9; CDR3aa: CASSVLERSYEQYF; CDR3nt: TGTGCCAGCAGCGTACTCGAGAGATCCTACGAGCAGTACTTC
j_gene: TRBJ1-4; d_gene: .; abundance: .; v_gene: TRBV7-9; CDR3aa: CASSLARVGDEKLFF; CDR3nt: TGTGCCAGCAGCTTAGCACGGGTGGGTGATGAAAAACTGTTTTTT
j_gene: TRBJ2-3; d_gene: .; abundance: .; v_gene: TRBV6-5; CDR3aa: CASSYSITGGDTQYF; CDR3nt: TGTGCCAGCAGTTACTCTATTACGGGTGGAGATACGCAGTATTTT
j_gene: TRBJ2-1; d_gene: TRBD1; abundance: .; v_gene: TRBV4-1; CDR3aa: CASSQDETGYPYNEQFF; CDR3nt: TGCGCCAGCAGCCAGGACGAGACAGGGTACCCCTACAATGAGCAGTTCTTC
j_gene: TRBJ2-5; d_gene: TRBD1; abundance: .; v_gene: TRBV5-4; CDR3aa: CASSTRQGSETQYF; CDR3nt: TGTGCCAGCAGCACCCGACAGGGTTCGGAGACCCAGTACTTC
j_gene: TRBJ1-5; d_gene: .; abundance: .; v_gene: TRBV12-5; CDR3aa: CASRPGDLSNQPQHF; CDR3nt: TGTGCTAGTAGGCCAGGGGACCTTAGCAATCAGCCCCAGCATTTT
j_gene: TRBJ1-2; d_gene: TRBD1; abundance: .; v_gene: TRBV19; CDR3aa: CASMPGQGYTLYGYTF; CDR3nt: TGTGCCAGTATGCCGGGACAGGGGTATACCCTCTATGGCTACACCTTC
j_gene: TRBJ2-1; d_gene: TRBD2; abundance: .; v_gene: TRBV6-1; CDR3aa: CASRQTSGGNNEQFF; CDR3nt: TGTGCCAGCAGACAAACTAGCGGGGGAAACAATGAGCAGTTCTTC
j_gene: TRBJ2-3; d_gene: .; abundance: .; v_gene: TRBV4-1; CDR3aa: CASSQDTGNSADTQYF; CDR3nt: TGCGCCAGCAGCCAAGATACGGGGAATTCGGCAGATACGCAGTATTTT
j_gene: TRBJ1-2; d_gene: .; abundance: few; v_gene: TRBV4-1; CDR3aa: CASSQDSQGDYGYTF; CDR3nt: TGCGCCAGCAGCCAAGATAGTCAGGGCGACTATGGCTACACCTTC
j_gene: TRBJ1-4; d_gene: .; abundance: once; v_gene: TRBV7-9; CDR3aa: CAAGTTNEKLFF; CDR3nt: TGTGCCGCCGGGACAACTAATGAAAAACTGTTTTTT
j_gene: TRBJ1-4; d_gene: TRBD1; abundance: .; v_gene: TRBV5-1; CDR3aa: CASSVPTGVNEKLFF; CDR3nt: TGCGCCAGCAGCGTACCGACAGGGGTTAATGAAAAACTGTTTTTT
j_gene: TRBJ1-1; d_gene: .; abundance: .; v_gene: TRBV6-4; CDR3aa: CASSGEQGTEAFF; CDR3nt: TGTGCCAGCAGTGGGGAACAGGGAACTGAAGCTTTCTTT
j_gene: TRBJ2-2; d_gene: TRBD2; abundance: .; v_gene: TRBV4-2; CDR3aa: CASSQDLRIAGGQGGELFF; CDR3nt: TGTGCCAGCAGCCAAGATCTACGGATAGCGGGGGGGCAGGGCGGGGAGCTGTTTTTT
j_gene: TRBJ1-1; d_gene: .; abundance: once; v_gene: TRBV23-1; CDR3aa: CASSQSVGPGMNTEAFF; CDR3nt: TGCGCCAGCAGTCAATCGGTCGGACCAGGGATGAACACTGAAGCTTTCTTT
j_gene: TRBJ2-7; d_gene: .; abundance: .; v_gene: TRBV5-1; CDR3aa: CASSLTLQGYEQYF; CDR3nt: TGCGCCAGCAGCTTGACCTTACAGGGCTACGAGCAGTACTTC
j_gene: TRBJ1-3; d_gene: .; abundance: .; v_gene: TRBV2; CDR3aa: CASSETRDRNTIYF; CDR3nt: TGTGCCAGCAGTGAAACCAGGGACAGAAACACCATATATTTT
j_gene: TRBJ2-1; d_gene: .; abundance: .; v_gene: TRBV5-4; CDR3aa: CASSILGGQKFF; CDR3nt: TGTGCCAGCAGCATACTGGGCGGGCAAAAGTTCTTC
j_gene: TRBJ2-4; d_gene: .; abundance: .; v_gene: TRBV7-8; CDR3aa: CASSLAGRVNIQYF; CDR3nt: TGTGCCAGCAGCTTAGCCGGCAGGGTGAACATTCAGTACTTC
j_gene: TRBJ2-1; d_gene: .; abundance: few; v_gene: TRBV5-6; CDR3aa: CASSPLISWSGGQSEQFF; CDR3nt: TGTGCCAGCAGCCCCCTCATAAGTTGGAGCGGTGGTCAAAGTGAGCAGTTCTTC
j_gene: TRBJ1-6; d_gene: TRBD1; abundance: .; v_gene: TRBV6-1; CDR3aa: CASSSTGSTSPLHF; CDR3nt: TGTGCCAGCAGTTCGACAGGGTCGACTTCACCCCTCCACTTT